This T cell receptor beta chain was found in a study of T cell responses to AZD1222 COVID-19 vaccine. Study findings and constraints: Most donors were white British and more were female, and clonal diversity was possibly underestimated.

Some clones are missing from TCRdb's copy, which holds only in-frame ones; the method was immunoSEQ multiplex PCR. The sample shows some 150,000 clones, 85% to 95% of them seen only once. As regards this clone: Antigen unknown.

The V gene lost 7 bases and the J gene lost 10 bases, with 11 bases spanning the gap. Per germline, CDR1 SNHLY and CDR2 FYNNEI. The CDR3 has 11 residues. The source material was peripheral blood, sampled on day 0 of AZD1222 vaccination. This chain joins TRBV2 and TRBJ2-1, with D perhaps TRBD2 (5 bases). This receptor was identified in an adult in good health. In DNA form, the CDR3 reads TGTGCCAGCACCCGTGAGGGAGAGCAGTTCTTC. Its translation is CASTREGEQFF.